These 17 T cell receptor beta chains share one sample of origin, sequenced in a study of early T cells in non-severe SARS-CoV-2 infection. TCRdb analysed the 5' RACE reads with MiXCR anew, one entry per CDR3 protein. The sample contains roughly 80,000 distinct CDR3 sequences, about 10% of which appear only once. Sequenced material: whole blood, taken at baseline. Source of these receptors: an adult who was a healthcare worker with PCR-confirmed SARS-CoV-2 infection or an uninfected control (not recorded which).

The V call is TRBV7-8, the J call TRBJ1-2; D may be TRBD1 (6 bases). V lost 5 bases and J 4 bases, leaving 17 bases between the germline ends. Germline CDR1 is SGHVS and CDR2 is FQNEAQ. CDR3 length: 15 residues. This CDR3 reads CASSPWTDLIYGYTF. The CDR3 nucleotides read TGTGCCAGCAGCCCCTGGACAGACCTCATCTATGGCTACACCTTC.

V is TRBV2 and J is TRBJ2-1; D is perhaps TRBD2 (5 bases). The length of the CDR3 is 14 residues. The germline V and J ends were trimmed by 6 bases and 8 bases, with 17 bases remaining between them. Germline V gene sequence: CDR1 SNHLY, CDR2 FYNNEI. DNA of the CDR3: TGTGCCAGCAGGGAGGCGGGCGGTCACGATGAGCAGTTCTTC. Residues: CASREAGGHDEQFF.

This clonotype was seen only a few times. The chain has TRBV28 and TRBJ1-6, with 8 bases identical to TRBD1. CDR1 and CDR2 (germline): MDHEN, SYDVKM. V was clipped by 6 bases and J by 5 bases; unmatched bases: 6. The CDR3 contains 15 residues. CDR3 protein: CASRVGQGNNSPLHF. CDR3 coding DNA: TGTGCCAGCAGGGTTGGACAGGGAAATAATTCACCCCTCCACTTT.

There are many counts of this clonotype. J is TRBJ1-2 and V is TRBV19, with a tentative D call TRBD1 (6 bases). This CDR3 has 13 amino acids. The germline V and J ends were trimmed by 7 bases and 7 bases, with 16 bases remaining between them. Per germline, CDR1 LNHDA and CDR2 SQIVND (reference sequence). The CDR3 sequence: CASTEGGAGGYTF. CDR3 DNA: TGTGCCAGTACCGAGGGGGGCGCAGGTGGCTACACCTTC.

This clonotype appeared a few times. The junction departs from the called germline gene at one end, perhaps through a read error. The chain combines TRBV18 with TRBJ1-5, with D possibly being TRBD1 (6 bases). Germline V gene data show CDR1 as KGHSH and CDR2 as LQKENI. CDR3 size: 13 residues. The CDR3 DNA is TGTGCCAGCTCACCGGGGGGGCTTCAGCCCCAGCATTTC. It yields the protein CASSPGGLQPQHF.

The CDR3 DNA reads as TGTGCCAGCAGCTTGGAGATCACGGGGGGCCAAGAGACCCAGTACTTC. This gives the protein CASSLEITGGQETQYF. J is TRBJ2-5 and V is TRBV5-4, with TRBD2 identical over 7 bases. Germline CDR1 reads SGHNT; CDR2 reads YYREEE (reference sequence). The length of the CDR3 is 16 residues. V gave up 0 bases and J gave up 1 base; unmatched junction bases: 6.

V usage is TRBV29-1 and J usage is TRBJ2-2; no clear D gene. Trimming took off 4 bases at V and 1 base at J, with 10 bases between the two ends. Germline V gene sequence: CDR1 SQVTM, CDR2 ANQGSEA. The CDR3 contains 14 residues. Written as DNA, the CDR3 is TGCAGCGTTGCCGGACCCCGGAACACCGGGGAGCTGTTTTTT. Translated: CSVAGPRNTGELFF.

This clonotype was counted a few times. The chain combines TRBV30 with TRBJ1-6; D not resolved. CDR3 length equals 14 residues. CDR1 and CDR2 (germline): GTSNPN, SVGIG (reference sequence). The CDR3 DNA reads as TGTGCGGCGGAGGTAGGGTGGGATCATTCACCCCTCCACTTT. Translating gives CAAEVGWDHSPLHF.

This clonotype was observed a few times. The genes are TRBV5-1 and TRBJ2-1, with TRBD2 identical over 15 bases. The V gene end was trimmed by 5 bases and the J gene end by 6 bases; junction bases not matched to a gene: 12. Germline values: CDR1 SGHRS, CDR2 YFSETQ. The CDR3 has 18 amino acids. The CDR3 sequence: CASSPRTSGGAGGNEQFF. The CDR3 nucleotides read TGCGCCAGCAGTCCGAGGACTAGCGGGGGGGCCGGTGGCAATGAGCAGTTCTTC.

This clonotype was picked up a small number of times. This chain connects TRBV5-6 to TRBJ2-2, with D perhaps matching TRBD1 or TRBD2 (5 bases each). Germline V gene data show CDR1 as SGHDT and CDR2 as YYEEEE. CDR3 length equals 17 residues. Trimming took 0 bases from V and 3 from J, leaving 15 bases between them. Here the CDR3 DNA reads TGTGCCAGCAGCTTGGATCGGGGCCCGTTCGACACCGGGGAGCTGTTTTTT. This gives the protein CASSLDRGPFDTGELFF.

A word on this clonotype: A much larger clone lies one base from this, so it may be a read error. CDR3 sequence reads: CASSYPYEQYF. The CDR3 DNA is TGTGCCAGCAGTTACCCCTACGAGCAGTACTTC. The chain combines TRBV6-2 or TRBV6-3 with TRBJ2-7; D is uncertain. V shed 2 bases and J shed 2 bases, with 1 base lying between them. The germline CDR1 and CDR2 sequences are MNHEY and SVGEGT. The CDR3 length is 11 residues.

The table lists this clonotype with many counts. The genes are TRBV25-1 and TRBJ1-2; no clear D. With 3 bases removed from V and 2 bases from J, the gap between germline ends came to 10 bases. Germline V gives CDR1 MGHDK, CDR2 SYGVNS. CDR3 length equals 14 residues. The CDR3 region is CASSDLLGNYGYTF. The CDR3 DNA follows: TGTGCCAGCAGTGATTTACTAGGGAACTATGGCTACACCTTC.

The chain carries TRBV24-1 and TRBJ1-5; the match to TRBD1 covers 9 bases. V trimming: 5 bases; J trimming: 3 bases; junction bases outside the gene matches: 28. This CDR3 spans 23 amino acids. Germline V lookup: CDR1 KGHDR, CDR2 SFDVKD. Written as DNA, the CDR3 is TGTGCCACCAGTGTGGTAAATCCGCTGAGGGACAGGGTTAACCAAAAAACCAATCAGCCCCAGCATTTT. It encodes CATSVVNPLRDRVNQKTNQPQHF.

This clonotype came up many times. This rearrangement joins TRBV6-2 or TRBV6-3 to TRBJ2-1; 11 bases map to TRBD2. V shed 5 bases and J 0 bases; nucleotides not matched to a gene: 15. This CDR3 is built from 20 residues. Germline V lookup: CDR1 MNHEY, CDR2 SVGEGT. The CDR3 loop reads CASSTTGRLAGGPSYNEQFF. The CDR3, as DNA: TGTGCCAGCAGTACAACAGGGCGGCTAGCGGGGGGTCCCTCCTACAATGAGCAGTTCTTC.

This chain connects TRBV20-1 to TRBJ2-1; a possible D gene is TRBD2 (5 bases). Trimming cost V 4 bases and J 0 bases, with 10 bases left between them. Germline V gives CDR1 DFQATT, CDR2 SNEGSKA (reference sequence). This CDR3 comprises 14 residues. Here the CDR3 DNA reads TGCAGTGCTACCGGGATCTACTCCTACAATGAGCAGTTCTTC. Protein sequence: CSATGIYSYNEQFF.

This clonotype has only a few counts. The V and J genes are TRBV5-1 and TRBJ2-3, with 7 bases fitting TRBD1. The germline gives CDR1 SGHRS, CDR2 YFSETQ. Unmatched junction bases numbered 15, after V lost 5 bases and J lost 6 bases. The CDR3 runs 16 residues. The CDR3 region has the DNA TGCGCCAGCAGATATTATTTTGACAGGGCAAGGGATACGCAGTATTTT. This codes for CASRYYFDRARDTQYF.

This chain uses TRBV12-3 or TRBV12-4 with TRBJ2-7; D may correspond to TRBD1 or TRBD2 (6 bases each). This CDR3 has 14 amino acids. V lost 8 bases, J lost 3 bases, and 17 bases lay in between. CDR3 sequence reads: CASSGAPGNYEQYF. DNA for the CDR3: TGTGCCAGCTCGGGGGCCCCGGGGAACTACGAGCAGTACTTC.